These 13 T cell receptor beta chains originate from one sample sequenced in a study of blood T cells in healthy people across ages. With a J-beta primer mix and a sample-barcoded 5' primer, a second PCR ran about 7 to 11 cycles. TCRdb fed the 5' RACE reads into MiXCR, producing one record per CDR3 protein. This table has around 870,000 distinct CDR3 sequences, less than 35% appearing once. Material for sequencing was blood. These receptors were collected from a woman over 75 in good health.

The gene calls are TRBV5-6 and TRBJ1-1, with D possibly TRBD1 on 5 matching bases. CDR3 length: 19 residues. The germline V gene has CDR1 SGHDT and CDR2 YYEEEE. V was pared by 7 bases and J by 2 bases, with 30 bases between. The CDR3 loop is CASERLWGGTSWGNTEAFF. For the CDR3, the DNA is TGTGCCAGCGAAAGACTATGGGGGGGGACCTCTTGGGGAAACACTGAAGCTTTCTTT. Combining the CDR3 with reference TRBV5-6 and TRBJ1-1 gives the whole variable domain DAGVTQSPTHLIKTRGQQVTLRCSPKSGHDTVSWYQQALGQGPQFIFQYYEEEERQRGNFPDRFSGHQFPNYSSELNVNALLLGDSALYLCASERLWGGTSWGNTEAFFGQGTRLTVV.

This clonotype came up a few times. V is TRBV30 and J is TRBJ2-5; TRBD2 might be the D (6 bases). Trimming removed 2 bases at V and 2 bases at J, with 12 bases between. Germline CDR1 reads GTSNPN; CDR2 reads SVGIG (reference sequence). The CDR3 loop spans 14 amino acids. The DNA for the CDR3 is TGTGCCTGGAGTTGGAGGGTGGGACAAGAGACCCAGTACTTC. This translates into CAWSWRVGQETQYF.

This clonotype was detected ten times or more. The chain employs TRBV20-1 and TRBJ2-1, with 10 bases that match TRBD2. With V trimmed by 2 bases and J by 6 bases, 7 bases remained unmatched. Germline CDR1 DFQATT, CDR2 SNEGSKA (reference sequence). The CDR3 spans 15 residues. CDR3 in DNA: TGCAGTGCTAGACAATTAGCGGGGGGACCCAATGAGCAGTTCTTC. As protein: CSARQLAGGPNEQFF.

This clonotype was counted ten times or more. J is TRBJ2-1 and V is TRBV6-5; D may be TRBD1 (5 bases). V lost 7 bases and J 4 bases, leaving 14 bases between the germline ends. The germline V gene encodes CDR1 MNHEY and CDR2 SVGAGI. There are 14 residues in the CDR3. The CDR3 DNA reads TGTGCCAGCAAATTGGGGCCTCGGTACAATGAGCAGTTCTTC. Its translation: CASKLGPRYNEQFF.

This clonotype was detected a few times. The chain carries TRBV2 and TRBJ1-2; 7 bases fit TRBD1. The CDR3 is made up of 17 amino acids. V gave up 2 bases and J gave up 6 bases; unmatched junction bases: 15. Germline loops: CDR1 SNHLY, CDR2 FYNNEI. CDR3 in amino acids: CASSEIRPDRALDGYTF. The CDR3 DNA reads as TGTGCCAGCAGTGAAATACGGCCAGACAGGGCCTTGGATGGCTACACCTTC. Using reference TRBV2 and TRBJ1-2 for the parts outside the CDR3, the full variable domain is EPEVTQTPSHQVTQMGQEVILRCVPISNHLYFYWYRQILGQKVEFLVSFYNNEISEKSEIFDDQFSVERPDGSNFTLKIRSTKLEDSAMYFCASSEIRPDRALDGYTFGSGTRLTVV.

This clonotype has ten or more counts. The chain is built from TRBV10-3 and TRBJ1-6; 8 bases are shared with TRBD1. Trimming at V came to 5 bases and at J to 4 bases, leaving 1 base not matched to a gene. The CDR3 runs to 14 residues. Germline CDR1 and CDR2: ENHRY and SYGVKD. The CDR3 sequence is CAISRQGYNSPLHF. The CDR3 region has the DNA TGTGCCATCAGTAGACAGGGGTATAATTCACCCCTCCACTTT.

This clonotype was counted ten times or more. The chain carries TRBV20-1 and TRBJ2-5, with 8 positions matching TRBD1. The CDR3 is 16 residues long. Germline CDR1 is DFQATT and CDR2 is SNEGSKA (reference sequence). The trim removed 0 bases at V and 4 bases at J, leaving 10 bases unmatched. The CDR3 protein is CSARDGRRGHRETQYF. The CDR3 bases are TGCAGTGCTAGAGATGGACGCAGGGGGCATCGAGAGACCCAGTACTTC.

This clonotype has at least ten counts. V usage is TRBV18 and J usage is TRBJ2-6; TRBD1 matches 7 bases. This CDR3 contains 18 residues. Losses at the gene ends were 3 bases for V and 0 bases for J; bases not matched to a gene: 8. Germline CDR1 and CDR2: KGHSH and LQKENI. CDR3 nucleotide sequence: TGTGCCAGCTCACCCCGGACAGGCCCTTCCTCTGGGGCCAACGTCCTGACTTTC. This encodes CASSPRTGPSSGANVLTF.

This clonotype was counted only a few times. The chain carries TRBV7-2 and TRBJ2-3, with TRBD2 matching 10 bases. Germline V gene data show CDR1 as SGHTA and CDR2 as FQGNSA. This CDR3 is 17 amino acids long. V dropped 5 bases and J dropped 5; count of bases not matched to a gene: 13. CDR3 region: CASSLIGSGGAGDTQYF. CDR3 bases: TGTGCCAGCAGCCTCATCGGGAGCGGGGGGGCCGGAGATACGCAGTATTTT.

The rearrangement uses TRBV6-2 or TRBV6-3 and TRBJ2-3; D ambiguous. Trimming pared 0 bases from V and 5 bases from J, leaving 3 bases between. The CDR3 loop spans 12 amino acids. Germline CDR1 reads MNHEY; CDR2 reads SVGEGT. The CDR3: CASSYSIDTQYF. CDR3 DNA: TGTGCCAGCAGTTACTCGATAGATACGCAGTATTTT.

A word on this clonotype: With a much larger clone just one base away, this may be a read error. This chain uses TRBV3-1 with TRBJ2-5; possibly TRBD1 for D (6 bases). CDR3 length equals 16 residues. Trimming took off 1 base at V and 11 bases at J, with 23 bases between the two ends. Germline CDR1 reads LGHDT; CDR2 reads YNNKEL (reference sequence). CDR3 DNA sequence: TGTGCCAGCAGCCAAGGGCCCCGGGCAGGGGCCCAGGAGCAGTACTTC. It encodes CASSQGPRAGAQEQYF.

V gene TRBV18 combines with J gene TRBJ2-1; the D is unclear. Germline V gene data show CDR1 as KGHSH and CDR2 as LQKENI. The CDR3 has 14 amino acids. Trimming took 1 base from V and 10 from J, leaving 14 bases between them. CDR3 coding DNA: TGTGCCAGCTCACCACATCAAGGCTCCTACGAGCAGTTCTTC. Translating gives CASSPHQGSYEQFF.

This chain links TRBV28 with TRBJ2-6; possible D gene TRBD1, 6 bases. The CDR3 totals 16 residues. V lost 6 bases and J lost 0, with 12 bases in between. CDR1 is MDHEN, CDR2 SYDVKM, per germline. This CDR3 is CASRTRGTSGANVLTF. In DNA, the CDR3 is TGTGCCAGCAGAACCAGGGGCACCTCTGGGGCCAACGTCCTGACTTTC.